These T cell receptor beta chains were read from a single sample in a study of cytomegalovirus exposure and HLA in healthy donors. Here immunoSEQ multiplex PCR was the method, and the copy in TCRdb shows in-frame clones only, minus some. The profile shows roughly 200,000 clones, roughly 77% of them singletons. Sequencing was carried out using PBMCs. These receptors all stem from a woman between 25 and 40 years old in good health and CMV-seronegative. Both conserved end residues are trimmed from each CDR3.

>TRBV27|TRBJ2-7
ASSLTRPSYEQY
>TRBV7-2|TRBJ2-7
ASSSGTRSAEQY
>TRBV19|TRBJ1-5
ASSSGGTVSNQPQH
>TRBV5-4|TRBJ1-6
ASSSPGQGNSPLH
>TRBV6-5|TRBJ2-5
ASRGSGRAMETQY
>TRBV7-9|TRBJ1-2
ASSHRTGRVGNYGYT
>TRBV6-1|TRBJ2-7
ASRKELAGGYEQY
>TRBV19|TRBJ2-5
ASSTGMRETQY
>TRBV21-1|TRBJ2-7
AGRGSYEQY
>TRBV19|TRBJ2-1
ASSPMGNRVERQF
>TRBV5-1|TRBJ2-7
ASSLGGARLSYEQY
>TRBV19|TRBJ2-7
ASSNVNRINEQY
>TRBV25-1|TRBJ1-5
ASSDRGNQPQH
>TRBV23-1|TRBJ1-5
ASSQAGQHEVQPQH
>TRBV6-5|TRBJ2-7
ASSKDRGPSYEQY
>TRBV5-1|TRBJ2-2
ASSPGQSNTGELF
>TRBV11-2|TRBJ2-4
ASSKTRAVTGGLGNIQY
>TRBV30|TRBJ2-5
AWSGQGASWETQY
>TRBV19|TRBJ1-4
ASSRQGGEKLF
>TRBV5-6|TRBJ2-2
ASSLPSGAGELF
>TRBV28|TRBJ2-2
AVSGTGSNTGELF
>TRBV19|TRBJ1-2
ASSLTYLYGYT
>TRBV19|TRBJ1-5
ASSRTVGNQPQH
>TRBV28|TRBJ1-2
ASSSETGGWYGYT
>TRBV10-3|TRBJ2-7
AISDVLPPSYEQY
>TRBV7-8|TRBJ1-1
ASSSGIDTEAF
>TRBV30|TRBJ1-1
AWTAGVEAF